One and the same sample provided the 6 T cell receptor beta chains below, sequenced in a study of T cell repertoires in ileal Crohn's disease. TCRdb's copy holds only in-frame clones and misses some; the assay was immunoSEQ multiplex PCR. The table has 8,000 or so clones, 77% seen once; the top ten hold 7.5% to 9.5%. Sequencing used ileal tissue. These receptor sequences come from an adult with Crohn's disease.

This clone was found once. This chain uses TRBV5-1 with TRBJ2-5; 15 positions match TRBD2. V trimming: 4 bases; J trimming: 4 bases; junction bases outside the gene matches: 8. CDR3 length: 17 residues. Germline CDR1 reads SGHRS; CDR2 reads YFSETQ. The CDR3 nucleotides are TGCGCCAGCAGCCCGATGGGACTAGCGGGGGGTTTAGAGACCCAGTACTTC. It is translated as CASSPMGLAGGLETQYF.

This sequence joins TRBV7-9 and TRBJ2-7, with 10 nucleotides matching TRBD1. This CDR3 spans 16 amino acids. The V and J ends lost 4 bases and 3 bases, in that order; junction bases with no gene match: 9. From germline, CDR1 is SEHNR and CDR2 FQNEAQ (reference sequence). Here the CDR3 reads CASSSTGGYGSYEQYF. The CDR3 nucleotides read TGTGCCAGCAGCTCGACAGGGGGCTATGGTAGCTACGAGCAGTACTTC. The variable domain in full, completed from reference TRBV7-9 and TRBJ2-7, reads DTGVSQNPRHKITKRGQNVTFRCDPISEHNRLYWYRQTLGQGPEFLTYFQNEAQLEKSRLLSDRFSAERPKGSFSTLEIQRTEQGDSAMYLCASSSTGGYGSYEQYFGPGTRLTVT.

The rearrangement uses TRBV7-3 and TRBJ1-2; tentative D call: TRBD1 (6 bases). Trimming shortened V by 2 bases and J by 8 bases, and 21 bases separated the two germline ends. From germline, CDR1 is SGHTA and CDR2 FQGTGA. This CDR3 is 16 amino acids long. The DNA of the CDR3 is TGTGCCAGCAGCTTAGGCGCGCCGGGGGGGGGCGGCGGCTACACCTTC. Protein: CASSLGAPGGGGGYTF.

This chain joins TRBV30 and TRBJ1-2; 8 nucleotides align to TRBD1. J was trimmed by 4 bases and V by 3 bases; bases with no gene match: 4. CDR1 is GTSNPN and CDR2 is SVGIG in the germline V gene (reference sequence). CDR3 length equals 13 residues. Written as DNA, the CDR3 is TGTGCCTGGAGCCGGGGACAGGTCTATGGCTACACCTTC. Translation: CAWSRGQVYGYTF.

This sequence joins TRBV28 and TRBJ1-1; D uncertain. The V end lost 1 base, the J end lost 3 bases, and 21 bases lay between the germline ends. In germline, CDR1 is MDHEN, CDR2 SYDVKM. The CDR3 has 18 amino acids. The CDR3 protein is CASSLSFGGRTKDTEAFF. The CDR3 DNA reads as TGTGCCAGCAGTTTATCATTTGGCGGGCGGACTAAGGACACTGAAGCTTTCTTT.

The V and J genes are TRBV10-1 and TRBJ1-3; D is perhaps TRBD1 (5 bases). CDR1 and CDR2 from the germline V gene are WNHNN and SYGVQD (reference sequence). Trimming cost V 3 bases and J 4 bases, with 7 bases left between them. The CDR3 runs 13 residues. In DNA, the CDR3 is TGCGCCAGCAGTGAATACAGGGGAAACACCATATATTTT. Translation gives CASSEYRGNTIYF.